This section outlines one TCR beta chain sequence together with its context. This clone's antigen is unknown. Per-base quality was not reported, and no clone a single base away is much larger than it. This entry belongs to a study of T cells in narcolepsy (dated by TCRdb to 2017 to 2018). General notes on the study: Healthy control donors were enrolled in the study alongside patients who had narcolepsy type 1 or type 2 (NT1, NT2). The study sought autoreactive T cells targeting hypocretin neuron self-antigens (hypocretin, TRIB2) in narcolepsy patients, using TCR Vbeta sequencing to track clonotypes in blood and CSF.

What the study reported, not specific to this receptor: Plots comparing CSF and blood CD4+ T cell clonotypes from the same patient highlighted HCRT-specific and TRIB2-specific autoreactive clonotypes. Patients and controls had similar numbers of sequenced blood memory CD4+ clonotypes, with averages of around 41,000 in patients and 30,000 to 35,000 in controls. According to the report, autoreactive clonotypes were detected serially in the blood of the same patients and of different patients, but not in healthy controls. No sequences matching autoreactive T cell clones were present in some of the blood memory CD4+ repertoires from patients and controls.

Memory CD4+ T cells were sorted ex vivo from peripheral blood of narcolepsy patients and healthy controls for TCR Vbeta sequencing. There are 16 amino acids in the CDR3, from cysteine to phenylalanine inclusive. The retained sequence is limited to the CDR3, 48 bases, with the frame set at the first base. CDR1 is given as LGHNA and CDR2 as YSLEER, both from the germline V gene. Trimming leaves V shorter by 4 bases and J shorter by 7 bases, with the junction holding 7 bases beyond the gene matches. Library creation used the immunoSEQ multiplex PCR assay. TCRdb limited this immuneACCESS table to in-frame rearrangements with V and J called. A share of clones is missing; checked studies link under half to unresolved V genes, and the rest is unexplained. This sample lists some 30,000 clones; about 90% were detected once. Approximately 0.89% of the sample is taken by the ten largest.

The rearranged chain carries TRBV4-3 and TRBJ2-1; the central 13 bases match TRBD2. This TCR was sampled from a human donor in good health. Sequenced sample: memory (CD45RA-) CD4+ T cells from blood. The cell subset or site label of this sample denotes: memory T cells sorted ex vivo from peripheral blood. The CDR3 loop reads CASSLEGLAGKNEQFF. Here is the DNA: TGCGCCAGCAGCCTCGAGGGACTAGCGGGGAAGAATGAGCAGTTCTTC.